This T cell receptor beta chain was recovered during a study of shared clonotypes between healthy human individuals (TCRdb year 2020). Regarding the research as a whole: The cohort included three men and a couple of women between 18 and 49 years of age. Leukapheresis yielded between about 0.85 and 9 billion PBMCs per donor. To increase sequencing depth and limit assay-specific biases, different laboratories used diverse techniques to prepare libraries and sequence TCR repertoires. For each donor, CD4 naive and CD4 memory were each given three plates, CD8 naive was given two plates, and CD8 memory was given one plate. To estimate repertoire size and how much clonotype sharing occurs between individuals, the study deeply sequenced the blood TCR repertoires of several healthy adults. The paper's findings and limits, for the study overall: Clonotypes shared by all four sorted-subset donors showed higher generation probabilities than non-shared clonotypes. Sampling was restricted to blood, and TCR repertoires in tissues likely differ from the TCR repertoires found in blood. Because the study included a small number of donors, the genetic and exposure-history diversity represented was limited. Even with the large sequencing depth, rarefaction of the sorted-subset datasets indicated that sequencing was incomplete. Sharing across a few donors was observed for approximately 5% of naive CD4, over 3% of naive CD8, roughly 2.4% of memory CD4, and roughly 0.4% of memory CD8 clonotypes. Pairwise subsampling led to the expectation that sequencing depth would affect the degree of clonotype sharing among donors. Naive subsets generally had larger estimated clonotype richness than memory subsets.

Comment on this clone: No antigen is known for it. No base qualities exist here, and no much larger clone lies one base off it.

Counted from cysteine to phenylalanine, this CDR3 has 15 amino acids. Only CDR3 DNA remains: 45 bases, in frame from the first base. Per the germline V gene, MRHNA is the CDR1 and SNTAGT is the CDR2. Unmatched junction bases come to 6, with V trimmed by 2 bases and J by 2 bases. TCR CDR3 regions were amplified from genomic DNA by multiplex PCR using the deep immunoSEQ assay. Genomic DNA extracted from each cell subset was distributed evenly over all wells of several immunoSEQ 96-well plates, and each plate served as one replicate. For sorted subsets, each replicate PCR was loaded with about 200 ng genomic DNA, equivalent to about 33,000 T cell genomes. The purified libraries were quantified using a Qubit 3.0 fluorometer, sized with a Bioanalyzer 2100, and then quantified again using the KAPA Library Quantification kit. Each immunoSEQ 96-well plate was sequenced on its own single-read 150-cycle Illumina NextSeq 550 flow cell. The paper's processing steps were these. Because only junctional sequences without quality scores were contained in the immunoSEQ output, filtering matching that applied to full-length reads could not be performed. Sequences were annotated with PyIR, a Python wrapper for IgBLAST v1.9, using IMGT germline references to assign V/J genes and CDR3. Reads with weak V/J assignments (E-value above 1e-6), missing CDR3, stop codons, out-of-frame junctions, or ambiguous translated residues were removed. V3J clonotypes were defined by identical inferred V gene, J gene, and CDR3 amino acid sequence. Percentage overlap between repertoires was calculated by dividing the number of shared unique clonotypes by the size of the smaller repertoire. Three approaches were used to assess repertoire richness: RTK rarefaction, the Chao1 estimator, and Recon v2.1 estimates of unobserved clonotypes. Generation probabilities were computed with OLGA for all TCRbeta clonotypes obtained by the gDNA method from a handful of donors. Imported from immuneACCESS, the table was reduced by TCRdb to in-frame sequences with V and J called. These copies leave out some clones; in studies compared against another copy, an unresolved V gene accounts for under half, and the cause of the remainder is not known. V, J and clone size are taken as reported in that table, and D and trimming were inferred from the DNA itself. The sample table shows hundreds of thousands of clones, and 90% to 97% are seen once. 0.05% to 0.07% of the sample is taken by the ten largest.

Healthy HIV-negative adults with no recently reported acute infections or vaccinations were included as donors. Every donor was a Caucasian adult residing in Nashville, Tennessee, USA. CD4+ T cells were enriched by magnetic negative selection, after which naive cells were positively selected on CD45RA and the negative fraction was taken as the memory subset. Blood was obtained by leukapheresis, after which PBMCs were separated by Ficoll-Histopaque density gradient centrifugation and cryopreserved in liquid nitrogen vapor phase. Analytical flow cytometry was used to check the purity and quantity of every magnetically sorted T cell population. Genomic DNA was isolated from each sorted fraction and quantified by UV absorbance on a Nanodrop 2000c.

The sequenced material came from naive CD4+ T cells sorted from blood. The cell subset or site label for this specimen denotes: CD45RA+ positively selected. The rearranged chain carries TRBV6-4 and TRBJ2-7; 7 central bases correspond to TRBD1. The sequence was collected from a woman aged 25 to 39 in good health. The CDR3 region has the sequence CASSDPRDSTYEQYF. The nucleotide sequence reads as follows: TGTGCCAGCAGTGACCCGAGGGACAGCACCTACGAGCAGTACTTC.